The text below deals with one T cell receptor (beta chain). The antigen it recognizes is unknown. No base-level quality is on record; no much larger clone is a single base apart. The germline ends are 6 bases apart after V is trimmed by 0 bases and J by 3 bases. The germline V gene specifies ENHRY as CDR1 and SYGVKD as CDR2. The CDR3 runs 14 residues from the cysteine to the phenylalanine. Only the CDR3 region is kept as DNA, spanning 42 bases read in frame from base 1. The library relied on 5' RACE. TCRdb shows the sequencer as Illumina HiSeq 2500. A second 7 to 11 cycle PCR used a sample-barcoded 5' primer and a J-beta primer mix. Each TCR beta cDNA molecule received a unique molecular identifier from a template-switch 5' adaptor carrying 12 random nucleotides. At least 3 million CDR3-containing paired-end reads were obtained from each sample. All of the RNA was converted into first-strand cDNA using the Mint cDNA synthesis kit, with a TRBC-specific oligonucleotide serving as the primer. All cDNA was treated with uracil-DNA glycosylase and then went through a first 18-cycle PCR with the universal primers M1SS and BC2_uni_R. In the authors' own workflow: Each sample was normalized by randomly selecting 1 million high-quality reads, each carrying a distinct molecular identifier. Reads sharing molecular identifiers were discarded rather than binned into consensus sequences. CDR3 identification, clonotype clustering and error correction used MiTCR with a Q25 quality threshold and the strictest error-elimination algorithm. Lower-bound total TCR beta diversity was estimated with a nonparametric unseen species model using Euler transformation. Through fastp at Q25 and MiXCR, TCRdb rebuilt clones from the public reads, retaining in-frame beta chains. Each record represents a unique CDR3 protein, reported with the most common genes and DNA among its rows. In this record, the V and J calls reflect TCRdb's handling and not the investigators' own analysis. The sample includes approximately 900,000 distinct CDR3 sequences, with about 28% observed a single time. The ten largest clones add up to about 9.4% of the sample.

This record belongs to a study of blood T cells in healthy people across ages (dated by TCRdb to between 2014 and 2017). At the level of the whole study: In model experiments, template switching captured about one uniquely barcoded TCR beta cDNA molecule for every two T cells. The study measured age-related changes in TCR beta repertoire diversity using deep sequencing normalized with unique cDNA molecular identifiers. The donors were split into four age groups: young (average about 16 years), middle-aged (roughly 39), aged (around 67) and long-lived (roughly 77). Using the same blood draw, the study looked at two additional independent replicas of 1 million unique cDNA reads for two donors, one aged 18 to 29 and the other aged 80 or older.

The donors were about 40 Caucasian individuals from Russia, aged roughly 6 to 100 years, who were systemically healthy. Each donor gave 8 to 10 milliliters of peripheral blood, drawn into EDTA-treated Vacutainer tubes. Ficoll-Paque density-gradient centrifugation was used to isolate PBMCs, with at least 6 million obtained per sample. Trizol reagent was used to extract total RNA from the PBMCs, yielding at least 5 micrograms per sample. For every donor, flow cytometry on a PBMC aliquot measured the percentage of naive CD45RAhigh/CD27high T cells. Results and caveats for the whole study, not just this receptor: Observed TCR beta diversity per million T cells fell roughly linearly with age, and a significant reduction was already apparent by age roughly 41. Because profiling used bulk unsorted PBMCs, naive and antigen-experienced compartments could not be compared conclusively. The long-lived group showed more naive CD4+ T cells, fewer expanded clones and increased TCR diversity than the aged group, suggesting age selection. The CMV infection status of donors was not known, potentially confounding age-related changes in expanded clonotypes. Total diversity estimates from one million sequenced T cells were considered lower bounds and underestimates. There was a strong correlation between observed TCR beta diversity and the percentage of naive T cells measured by flow cytometry.

This same sample was also part of a study on T cells of mothers and their children. That second report states: Donors were nine systemically healthy Caucasian individuals: three mothers and their six children. cDNA synthesis consumed the entire amount of extracted RNA, loaded at approximately 1.4 ug RNA in each 15 ul reaction. Sample barcodes and 2-4 random nucleotides were added via the M1S primer in the second PCR. More than 8 million TCR beta CDR3 reads were obtained from each mother, and about 3 million reads were obtained from each child. TCR recombination output is similarly shaped by thymic selection in related and unrelated pairs, with a minor effect exerted by inherited differences. Related mother-child pairs always showed normalized repertoire overlap that was slightly higher than in unrelated mother-child pairs, though the difference was never significant. With a sensitivity of about 100 clones per million clonotypes, no persistent microchimeric T cell clones were detected. In the study, deep NGS was used to compare the TCR beta repertoires of mothers and children, and features distinguishing related mother-child pairs from unrelated individuals were sought. The mean age was 40 +/- 4 years for the mothers and roughly 11 +/- 4 years for the children. After adapters were ligated using NEBNext reagents, the libraries underwent 100+100 nt paired-end sequencing on an Illumina HiSeq 2000. To prevent cross-contamination, the mother and child libraries were prepared a month apart and were sequenced in separate runs. Each donor had between about 450,000 and 2,100,000 distinct TCR beta clonotypes identified. Naive TCR beta clonotypes were estimated from low-frequency clonotypes matched to each donor's FACS-determined naive share, without sorting.

This TCR was sampled from a woman aged 40 to 50 in good health. The chain links TRBV10-3 with TRBJ2-1; the D gene is unclear. Sequences were obtained from blood. In nucleotides, the sequence is TGTGCCATCAGTGAGTCGGGAAGCTACAATGAGCAGTTCTTC. It translates to CAISESGSYNEQFF.